These T cell receptor beta chains were read from a single sample in a study of CD8+CD57+ T cells in acquired aplastic anemia. TCRdb re-called the reads with MiXCR, one entry per CDR3 protein. The table lists about 200,000 distinct CDR3 sequences, 55% to 65% of them singletons, with about 60% in the top ten. Sample: sorted CD4+, CD8+, or CD8+CD57+ T cells (not recorded which) from PBMCs. The receptors shown here come from a human donor with aplastic anemia. CDR3s include the opening cysteine and the closing phenylalanine or tryptophan. Fields, in order: V gene, D gene, clone size, J gene, CDR3 protein, CDR3 DNA. D genes are given only for firm matches. Clone size is not always given. Where it is, it says once, few, many or a class for expanded clones.

>TRBV2|NA|NA|TRBJ2-3
CASSPTTDTQYF
TGTGCCAGCTCACCCACGACAGATACGCAGTATTTT
>TRBV7-2|TRBD1|few|TRBJ1-1
CASSYTGTANTEAFF
TGTGCCAGCAGCTATACCGGGACAGCGAACACTGAAGCTTTCTTT
>TRBV20-1|NA|NA|TRBJ2-7
CSAGETLPQYF
TGCAGTGCAGGGGAGACATTACCGCAGTACTTC
>TRBV7-4|NA|NA|TRBJ2-1
CASSLAGVGVNEQFF
TGTGCCAGCAGCTTAGCGGGAGTCGGGGTCAATGAGCAGTTCTTC
>TRBV30|TRBD1|few|TRBJ1-3
CAWSPGQGHTIYF
TGTGCCTGGAGTCCGGGACAGGGCCACACCATATATTTT
>TRBV29-1|TRBD2|NA|TRBJ2-7
CSVAGGDGTYEQYF
TGCAGCGTTGCGGGGGGGGACGGTACCTACGAGCAGTACTTC
>TRBV7-2|NA|NA|TRBJ1-5
CASSISGTPYSNQPQHF
TGTGCCAGCAGCATAAGCGGGACACCCTATAGCAATCAGCCCCAGCATTTT
>TRBV11-3|NA|NA|TRBJ2-7
CASSRQETYEQYF
TGTGCCAGCAGCAGACAGGAGACCTACGAGCAGTACTTC
>TRBV7-9|TRBD1|NA|TRBJ2-1
CASSLVRDRGDEQFF
TGTGCCAGCAGCTTAGTACGGGACAGGGGGGATGAGCAGTTCTTC
>TRBV7-2|NA|NA|TRBJ1-6
CASSIPGQQSATLHF
TGTGCCAGCAGCATACCGGGACAACAGTCCGCCACCCTCCACTTT
>TRBV30|NA|many|TRBJ1-1
CAWSEGSGEAFF
TGTGCCTGGAGTGAAGGCAGCGGGGAAGCTTTCTTT
>TRBV24-1|TRBD2|NA|TRBJ2-5
CATRSTGLAGQETQYF
TGTGCCACCAGATCCACGGGACTAGCGGGACAAGAGACCCAGTACTTC
>TRBV4-2|NA|once|TRBJ2-5
CASSQYDSQFF
TGTGCCAGCAGCCAATATGACTCCCAATTCTTC
>TRBV19|NA|NA|TRBJ1-4
CASTDNEKLFF
TGTGCCAGTACCGATAATGAAAAACTGTTTTTT
>TRBV20-1|TRBD1|NA|TRBJ1-2
CSASRPGQAYGYTF
TGCAGTGCTAGCAGACCGGGACAGGCCTATGGCTACACCTTC
>TRBV12-3/TRBV12-4|NA|NA|TRBJ2-2
CASRGYRPGELFF
TGTGCCAGCAGAGGCTACCGGCCCGGGGAGCTGTTTTTT
>TRBV7-2|TRBD1|NA|TRBJ1-6
CASSEPTGYNSPLHF
TGTGCCAGCAGCGAACCGACAGGGTATAATTCACCCCTCCACTTT